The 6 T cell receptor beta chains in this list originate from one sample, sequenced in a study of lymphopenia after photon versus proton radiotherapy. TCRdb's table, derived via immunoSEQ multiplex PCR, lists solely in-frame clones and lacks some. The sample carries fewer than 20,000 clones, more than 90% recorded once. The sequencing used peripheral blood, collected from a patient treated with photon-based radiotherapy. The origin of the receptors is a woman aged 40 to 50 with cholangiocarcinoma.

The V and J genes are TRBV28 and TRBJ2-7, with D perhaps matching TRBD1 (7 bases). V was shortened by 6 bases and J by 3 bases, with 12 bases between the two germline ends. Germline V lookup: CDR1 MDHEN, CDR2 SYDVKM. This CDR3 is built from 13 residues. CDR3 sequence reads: CASRRQGGYEQYF. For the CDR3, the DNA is TGTGCCAGCAGGAGGCAGGGGGGCTACGAGCAGTACTTC.

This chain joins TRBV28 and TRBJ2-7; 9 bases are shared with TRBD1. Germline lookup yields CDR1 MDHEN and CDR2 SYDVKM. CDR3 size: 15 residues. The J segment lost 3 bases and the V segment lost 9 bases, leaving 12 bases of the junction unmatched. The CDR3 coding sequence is TGTGCCAGTCAAAACGCCGGGACAGGGTTCTACGAGCAGTACTTC. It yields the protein CASQNAGTGFYEQYF.

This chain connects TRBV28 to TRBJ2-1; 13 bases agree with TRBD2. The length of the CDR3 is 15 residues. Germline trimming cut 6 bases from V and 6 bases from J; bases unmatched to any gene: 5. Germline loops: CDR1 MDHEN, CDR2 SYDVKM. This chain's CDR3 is CASRPGLAGVNEQFF. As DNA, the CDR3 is TGTGCCAGCAGGCCTGGACTAGCGGGAGTCAATGAGCAGTTCTTC. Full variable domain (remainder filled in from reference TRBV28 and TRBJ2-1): DVKVTQSSRYLVKRTGEKVFLECVQDMDHENMFWYRQDPGLGLRLIYFSYDVKMKEKGDIPEGYSVSREKKERFSLILESASTNQTSMYLCASRPGLAGVNEQFFGPGTRLTVL.

CDR3 sequence reads: CANSRRNGQKGNGYTF. CDR3 nucleotides: TGCGCCAACAGCAGGAGGAACGGACAGAAGGGTAATGGCTACACCTTC. This chain uses TRBV23-1 with TRBJ1-2; D possibly corresponds to TRBD1 (6 bases). TRBV23-1 is an ORF; its function is uncertain. This CDR3 spans 16 amino acids. V gave up 10 bases and J gave up 6 bases, with 27 bases separating them.

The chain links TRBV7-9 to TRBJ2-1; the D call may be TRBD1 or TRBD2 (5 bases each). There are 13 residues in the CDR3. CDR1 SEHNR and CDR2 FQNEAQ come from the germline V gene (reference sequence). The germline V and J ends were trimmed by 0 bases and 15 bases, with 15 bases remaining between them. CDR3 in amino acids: CASSLAGGQFPFF. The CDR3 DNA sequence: TGTGCCAGCAGCTTAGCCGGAGGACAATTTCCGTTCTTC. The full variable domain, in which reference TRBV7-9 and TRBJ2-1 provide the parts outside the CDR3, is DTGVSQNPRHKITKRGQNVTFRCDPISEHNRLYWYRQTLGQGPEFLTYFQNEAQLEKSRLLSDRFSAERPKGSFSTLEIQRTEQGDSAMYLCASSLAGGQFPFFGPGTRLTVL.

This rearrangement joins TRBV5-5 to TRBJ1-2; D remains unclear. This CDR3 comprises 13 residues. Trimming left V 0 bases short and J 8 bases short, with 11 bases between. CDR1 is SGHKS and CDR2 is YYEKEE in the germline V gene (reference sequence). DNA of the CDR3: TGTGCCAGCAGCTTGGCTCCTACGGGCGGCTACACCTTC. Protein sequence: CASSLAPTGGYTF.